This T cell receptor beta chain was profiled in a study of blood T cell repertoires in COVID-19. A single count supports this clone. Other nucleotide sequences in the sample specify the same CDR3. Here immunoSEQ multiplex PCR was the method, and the copy in TCRdb shows in-frame clones only, minus some. The sample shows around 300,000 clones, roughly nine tenths of them seen only once. This sequence originates from a woman in her thirties or forties who had recovered from COVID-19. Material: PBMCs or T cells enriched from blood (not recorded which).

The CDR3 bases are TGTGCCAGCAGTTTGGGGGCACGGACCGGGGAGCTGTTTTTT. It translates to CASSLGARTGELFF. The chain combines TRBV28 with TRBJ2-2, with D possibly being TRBD1 (6 bases). V shed 3 bases and J shed 5 bases, with 10 bases lying between them. The CDR3 sequence is 14 residues long. CDR1 is MDHEN, CDR2 SYDVKM, per germline.